A single sample is the source of the 16 T cell receptor beta chains below, sequenced in a study of cytomegalovirus exposure and HLA in healthy donors. Data came from immunoSEQ multiplex PCR; TCRdb stores just in-frame clones and leaves some out. The repertoire includes about 65,000 clones, 90% to 95% of them detected once, and about 1.2% sits in the top ten. The sequenced material came from PBMCs. All receptors derive from a woman between 18 and 29 years old in good health and CMV-seronegative.

The genes are TRBV29-1 and TRBJ1-2; no definite D call. Trimming pared 0 bases from V and 4 bases from J, leaving 9 bases between. Germline values: CDR1 SQVTM, CDR2 ANQGSEA. This CDR3 is built from 13 residues. CDR3 amino acids: CSVEDTVVYGYTF. The CDR3 DNA reads as TGCAGCGTTGAAGACACAGTGGTCTATGGCTACACCTTC. The full variable domain, rest sourced from reference TRBV29-1 and TRBJ1-2, is SAVISQKPSRDICQRGTSLTIQCQVDSQVTMMFWYRQQPGQSLTLIATANQGSEATYESGFVIDKFPISRPNLTFSTLTVSNMSPEDSSIYLCSVEDTVVYGYTFGSGTRLTVV.

The genes are TRBV27 and TRBJ1-2; D may be TRBD1 (6 bases). The CDR3 extends over 13 amino acids. V lost 9 bases, J lost 6 bases, and 17 bases lay in between. Germline CDR1 is MNHEY and CDR2 is SMNVEV (reference sequence). CDR3 amino acids: CASAYREGDGYTF. The CDR3, as DNA: TGTGCCAGTGCGTACAGGGAGGGTGATGGCTACACCTTC.

The chain has TRBV6-6 and TRBJ1-2; 7 bases match TRBD1. This CDR3 spans 15 amino acids. CDR1 is MNHNY, CDR2 SVGAGI, per germline (reference sequence). J lost 5 bases, V lost 5 bases, and 11 bases had no gene match. The CDR3 sequence is CASSRNRDSRYGYTF. The DNA for the CDR3 is TGTGCCAGCAGTCGTAACCGGGACAGTAGATATGGCTACACCTTC.

This clone showed up just a few times. This chain links TRBV5-1 with TRBJ1-4, with 8 bases that match TRBD1. Germline CDR1 SGHRS, CDR2 YFSETQ. J was trimmed by 7 bases and V by 2 bases; bases with no gene match: 4. This CDR3 contains 14 residues. DNA for the CDR3: TGCGCCAGCAGCTTTCAGGGGGCTTTTGAAAAACTGTTTTTT. This encodes CASSFQGAFEKLFF.

The chain links TRBV6-1 to TRBJ1-5; a weak D match, TRBD1 (5 bases). Germline values: CDR1 MNHNS, CDR2 SASEGT. The CDR3 contains 12 residues. Trimming removed 9 bases from V and 7 bases from J, with 13 bases in between. For the CDR3, the DNA is TGTGCCAGTCAATTGCGGGGCCAGCCCCAGCATTTT. As protein: CASQLRGQPQHF.

The chain joins TRBV28 to TRBJ1-2; 8 bases are shared with TRBD1. The trim removed 3 bases at V and 7 bases at J, leaving 7 bases unmatched. Germline values: CDR1 MDHEN, CDR2 SYDVKM. There are 14 residues in the CDR3. CDR3 DNA sequence: TGTGCCAGCAGTTTGGGAGGACAGGGTGGTGGCTACACCTTC. Amino acids: CASSLGGQGGGYTF.

The chain is built from TRBV6-5 and TRBJ2-5; 8 bases align to TRBD2. This CDR3 is 14 amino acids long. CDR1 and CDR2 (germline): MNHEY, SVGAGI. Germline trimming cut 6 bases from V and 10 bases from J; bases unmatched to any gene: 13. The CDR3 DNA reads TGTGCCAGCAGAAGGAGCGGGAGTCTTTCGGACCAGTACTTC. It is translated as CASRRSGSLSDQYF.

The chain is built from TRBV29-1 and TRBJ1-1, with 7 positions matching TRBD1. CDR1 is SQVTM, CDR2 ANQGSEA, per germline. The junction had 4 bases not matched to a gene; V was cut back by 8 bases and J by 1 base. The CDR3 length is 12 residues. The CDR3 reads CSSRTGNTEAFF. The CDR3 DNA is TGCAGCTCGCGGACAGGGAACACTGAAGCTTTCTTT.

This chain connects TRBV4-2 to TRBJ2-1, with 9 positions matching TRBD1. J lost 4 bases, V lost 6 bases, and 10 bases had no gene match. This CDR3 is built from 16 residues. Germline assignment: CDR1 LGHNA and CDR2 YNFKEQ. The CDR3 coding sequence is TGTGCCAGCAGACACCCGGGACAGGGAGGGTACAATGAGCAGTTCTTC. Its translation is CASRHPGQGGYNEQFF.

The rearrangement links TRBV7-9 to TRBJ1-4, with D tentatively TRBD1 (6 bases). The CDR3 runs to 14 residues. Germline assignment: CDR1 SEHNR and CDR2 FQNEAQ (reference sequence). The ends were cut back, 2 bases at V and 10 bases at J, with 14 bases in the middle. The CDR3 DNA reads TGTGCCAGCAGCTTAAGGGCAGGGGAAGGAAAACTGTTTTTT. Translation gives CASSLRAGEGKLFF. The variable domain in full, completed from reference TRBV7-9 and TRBJ1-4, reads DTGVSQNPRHKITKRGQNVTFRCDPISEHNRLYWYRQTLGQGPEFLTYFQNEAQLEKSRLLSDRFSAERPKGSFSTLEIQRTEQGDSAMYLCASSLRAGEGKLFFGSGTQLSVL.

The chain couples TRBV4-1 to TRBJ1-2; D not resolved. V dropped 1 base and J dropped 2 bases, with 8 bases sitting between them. Germline assignment: CDR1 MGHRA and CDR2 YSYEKL. The CDR3 covers 14 residues. The CDR3 DNA follows: TGCGCCAGCAGCCAAGCTGGGCAGAACTATGGCTACACCTTC. This sequence encodes CASSQAGQNYGYTF.

The V and J genes are TRBV28 and TRBJ2-2; perhaps TRBD1 as D (5 bases). The CDR3 totals 12 residues. The germline CDR1 and CDR2 sequences are MDHEN and SYDVKM. The V end lost 11 bases, the J end lost 3 bases, and 10 bases lay between the germline ends. Here the CDR3 DNA reads TGTGCCGCAGGGTCCGACACCGGGGAGCTGTTTTTT. As protein: CAAGSDTGELFF.

The chain recombines TRBV11-1 with TRBJ2-3; TRBD2 aligns across 7 bases. This CDR3 spans 12 amino acids. V trimming: 3 bases; J trimming: 6 bases; junction bases outside the gene matches: 0. Germline V lookup: CDR1 SGHAT, CDR2 FQDESV (reference sequence). The CDR3 protein is CASSLGGDTQYF. For the CDR3, the DNA is TGTGCCAGCAGCTTGGGAGGGGATACGCAGTATTTT.

The V and J genes are TRBV15 and TRBJ2-3; a weak D match, TRBD2 (6 bases). This CDR3 contains 19 residues. Trimming shortened V by 0 bases and J by 5 bases, and 24 bases separated the two germline ends. The germline gives CDR1 LNHNV, CDR2 YYDKDF (reference sequence). The CDR3 nucleotides are TGTGCCACCAGCAGAGATAGTTCGGGAGAGGGGTGGTTACAAGATACGCAGTATTTT. Translation gives CATSRDSSGEGWLQDTQYF.

The chain is built from TRBV28 and TRBJ2-7; perhaps TRBD1 as D (7 bases). V was pared by 2 bases and J by 1 base, with 12 bases between. Germline assignment: CDR1 MDHEN and CDR2 SYDVKM. This CDR3 spans 15 amino acids. Written as DNA, the CDR3 is TGTGCCAGCAGTTTACCTCAGGGGGGATCCTACGAGCAGTACTTC. This sequence encodes CASSLPQGGSYEQYF.

The CDR3 sequence: CASSSRPGDTEAFF. The CDR3 bases are TGTGCCAGCAGCTCCAGACCCGGGGACACTGAAGCTTTCTTT. The chain recombines TRBV11-2 with TRBJ1-1, with D unclear. This CDR3 is 14 amino acids long. The germline V gene has CDR1 SGHAT and CDR2 FQNNGV. Deletions cut 4 bases from V and 3 bases from J, with 12 bases between.